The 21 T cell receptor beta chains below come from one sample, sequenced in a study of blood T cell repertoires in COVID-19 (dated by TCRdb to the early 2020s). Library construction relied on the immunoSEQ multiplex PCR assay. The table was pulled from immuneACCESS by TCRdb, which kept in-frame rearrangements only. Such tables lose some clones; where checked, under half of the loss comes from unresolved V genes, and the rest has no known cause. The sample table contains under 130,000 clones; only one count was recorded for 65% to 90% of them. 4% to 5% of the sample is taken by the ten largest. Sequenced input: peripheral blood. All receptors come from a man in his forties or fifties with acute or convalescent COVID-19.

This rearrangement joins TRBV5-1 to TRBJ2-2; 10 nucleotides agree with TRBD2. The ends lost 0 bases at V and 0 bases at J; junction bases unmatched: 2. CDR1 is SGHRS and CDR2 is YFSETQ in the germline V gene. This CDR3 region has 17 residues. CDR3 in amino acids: CASSLVGTSANTGELFF. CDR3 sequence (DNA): TGCGCCAGCAGCTTGGTGGGGACTAGCGCGAACACCGGGGAGCTGTTTTTT.

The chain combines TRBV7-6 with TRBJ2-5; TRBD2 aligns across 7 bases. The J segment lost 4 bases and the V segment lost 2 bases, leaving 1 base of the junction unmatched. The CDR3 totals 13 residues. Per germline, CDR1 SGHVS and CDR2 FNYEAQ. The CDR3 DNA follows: TGTGCCAGCAGCTTATGGGGGGGAGAGACCCAGTACTTC. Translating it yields CASSLWGGETQYF.

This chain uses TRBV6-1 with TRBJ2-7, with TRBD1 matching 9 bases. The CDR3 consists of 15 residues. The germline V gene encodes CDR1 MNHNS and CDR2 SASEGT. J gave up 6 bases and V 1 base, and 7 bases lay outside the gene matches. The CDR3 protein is CASSEDLGTGSEQYF. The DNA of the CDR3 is TGTGCCAGCAGTGAAGACCTTGGGACAGGGTCCGAGCAGTACTTC.

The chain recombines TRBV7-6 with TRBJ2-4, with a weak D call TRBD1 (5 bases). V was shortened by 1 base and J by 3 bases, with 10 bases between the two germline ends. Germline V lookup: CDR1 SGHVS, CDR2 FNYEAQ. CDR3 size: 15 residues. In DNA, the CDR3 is TGTGCCAGCAGCTTAGGCGACAGAAGCAAAAACATTCAGTACTTC. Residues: CASSLGDRSKNIQYF. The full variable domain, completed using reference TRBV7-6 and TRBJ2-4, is GAGVSQSPRYKVTKRGQDVALRCDPISGHVSLYWYRQALGQGPEFLTYFNYEAQQDKSGLPNDRFSAERPEGSISTLTIQRTEQRDSAMYRCASSLGDRSKNIQYFGAGTRLSVL.

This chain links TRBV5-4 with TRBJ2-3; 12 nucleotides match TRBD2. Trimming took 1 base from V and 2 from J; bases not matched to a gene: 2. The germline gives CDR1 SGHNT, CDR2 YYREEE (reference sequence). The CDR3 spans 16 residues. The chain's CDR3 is CASSLTSGGTTDTQYF. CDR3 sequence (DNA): TGTGCCAGCAGCTTGACTAGCGGGGGGACCACAGATACGCAGTATTTT. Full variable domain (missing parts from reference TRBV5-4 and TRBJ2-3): ETGVTQSPTHLIKTRGQQVTLRCSSQSGHNTVSWYQQALGQGPQFIFQYYREEENGRGNFPPRFSGLQFPNYSSELNVNALELDDSALYLCASSLTSGGTTDTQYFGPGTRLTVL.

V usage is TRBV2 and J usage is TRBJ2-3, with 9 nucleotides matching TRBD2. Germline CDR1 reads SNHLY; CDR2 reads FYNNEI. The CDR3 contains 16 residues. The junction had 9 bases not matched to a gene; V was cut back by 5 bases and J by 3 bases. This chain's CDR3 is CASSYLAGESTDTQYF. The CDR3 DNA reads TGTGCCAGCAGTTATTTAGCGGGAGAATCGACAGATACGCAGTATTTT.

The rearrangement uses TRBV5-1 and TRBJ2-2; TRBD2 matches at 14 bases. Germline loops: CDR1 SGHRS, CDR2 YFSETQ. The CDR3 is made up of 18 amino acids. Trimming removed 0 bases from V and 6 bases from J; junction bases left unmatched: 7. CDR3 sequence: CASSLAGRGLAGAGELFF. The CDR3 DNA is TGCGCCAGCAGCTTGGCGGGTAGGGGACTAGCGGGAGCCGGGGAGCTGTTTTTT.

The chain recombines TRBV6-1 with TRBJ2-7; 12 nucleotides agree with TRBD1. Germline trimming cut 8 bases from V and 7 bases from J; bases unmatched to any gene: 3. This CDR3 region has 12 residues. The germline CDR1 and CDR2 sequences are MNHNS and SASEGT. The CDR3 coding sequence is TGTGCCAGCGGGGACAGGGGGCGGGAGCAGTACTTC. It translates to CASGDRGREQYF.

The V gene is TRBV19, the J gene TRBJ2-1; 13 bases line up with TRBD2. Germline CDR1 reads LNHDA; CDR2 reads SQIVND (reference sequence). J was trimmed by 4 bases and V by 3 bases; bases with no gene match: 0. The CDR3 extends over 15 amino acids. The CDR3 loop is CASSMGLAGYNEQFF. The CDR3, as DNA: TGTGCCAGTAGTATGGGACTAGCGGGATACAATGAGCAGTTCTTC.

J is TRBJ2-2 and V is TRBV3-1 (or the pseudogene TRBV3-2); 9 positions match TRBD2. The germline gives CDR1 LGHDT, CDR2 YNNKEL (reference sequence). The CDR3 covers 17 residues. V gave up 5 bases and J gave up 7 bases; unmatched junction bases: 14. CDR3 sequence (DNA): TGTGCCAGCAGCGGCCTCCGGCGAGCGGGAGGTCACGGGGAGCTGTTTTTT. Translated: CASSGLRRAGGHGELFF.

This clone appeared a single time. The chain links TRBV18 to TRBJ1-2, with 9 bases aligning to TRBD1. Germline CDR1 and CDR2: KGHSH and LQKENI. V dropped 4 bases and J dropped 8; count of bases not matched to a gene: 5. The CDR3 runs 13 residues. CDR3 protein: CASSRGQGYGYTF. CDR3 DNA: TGTGCCAGCTCACGGGGACAGGGTTACGGCTACACCTTC.

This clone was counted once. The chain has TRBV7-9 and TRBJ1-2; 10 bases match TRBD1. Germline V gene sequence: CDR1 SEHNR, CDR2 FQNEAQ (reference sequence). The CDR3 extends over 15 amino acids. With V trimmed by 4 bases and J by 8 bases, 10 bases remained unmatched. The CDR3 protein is CASSYFPGQGRGYTF. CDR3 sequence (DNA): TGTGCCAGCAGCTATTTCCCGGGACAGGGGAGAGGCTACACCTTC.

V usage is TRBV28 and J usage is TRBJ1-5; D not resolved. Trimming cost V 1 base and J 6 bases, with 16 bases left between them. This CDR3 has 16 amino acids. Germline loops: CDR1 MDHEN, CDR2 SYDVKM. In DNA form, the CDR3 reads TGTGCCAGCAGTTTATCCGGACTCCAGGTGGGTCAGCCCCAGCATTTT. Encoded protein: CASSLSGLQVGQPQHF.

The CDR3 here is CASSQESGAGNTIYF. In DNA form, the CDR3 reads TGTGCCAGCAGCCAAGAGTCAGGGGCTGGAAACACCATATATTTT. This chain uses TRBV3-1 (or the pseudogene TRBV3-2) with TRBJ1-3; D possibly corresponds to TRBD1 (6 bases). V shed 0 bases and J shed 2 bases, with 8 bases lying between them. This CDR3 has 15 amino acids. Germline CDR1 LGHDT, CDR2 YNNKEL (reference sequence).

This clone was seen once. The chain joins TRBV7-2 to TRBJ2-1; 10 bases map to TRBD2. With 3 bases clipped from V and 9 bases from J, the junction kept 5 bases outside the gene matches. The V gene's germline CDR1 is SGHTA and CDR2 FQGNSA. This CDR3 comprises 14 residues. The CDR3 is CASSFLAGGSEQFF. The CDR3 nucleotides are TGTGCCAGCAGCTTTTTAGCGGGGGGTAGTGAGCAGTTCTTC.

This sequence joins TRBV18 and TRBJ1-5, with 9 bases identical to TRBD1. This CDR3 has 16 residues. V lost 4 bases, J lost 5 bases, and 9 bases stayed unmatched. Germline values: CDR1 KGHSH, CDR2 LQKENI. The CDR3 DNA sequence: TGTGCCAGCTCACAGTCCGGGACAGGGACTGATCAGCCCCAGCATTTT. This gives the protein CASSQSGTGTDQPQHF.

The CDR3 region has the DNA TGTGCCTGGAGGGAGGCGGGGAGCGGCAATCAGCCCCAGCATTTT. Amino acids: CAWREAGSGNQPQHF. J is TRBJ1-5 and V is TRBV30; D is undetermined. Germline CDR1 and CDR2: GTSNPN and SVGIG (reference sequence). The CDR3 has 15 amino acids. Trimming shortened V by 3 bases and J by 2 bases, and 14 bases separated the two germline ends.

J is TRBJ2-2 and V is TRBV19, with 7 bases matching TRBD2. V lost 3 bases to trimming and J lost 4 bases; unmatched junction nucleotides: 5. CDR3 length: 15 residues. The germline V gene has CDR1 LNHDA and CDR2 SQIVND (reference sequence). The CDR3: CASSIEREVTGELFF. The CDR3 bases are TGTGCCAGTAGTATTGAACGGGAGGTCACCGGGGAGCTGTTTTTT.

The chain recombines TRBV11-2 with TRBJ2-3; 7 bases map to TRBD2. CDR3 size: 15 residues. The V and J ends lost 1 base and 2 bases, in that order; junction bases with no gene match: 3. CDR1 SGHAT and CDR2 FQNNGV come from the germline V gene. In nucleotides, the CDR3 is TGTGCCAGCAGCTTAGCGGGGGGTCACACAGATACGCAGTATTTT. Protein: CASSLAGGHTDTQYF. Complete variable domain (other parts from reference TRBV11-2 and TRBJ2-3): EAGVAQSPRYKIIEKRQSVAFWCNPISGHATLYWYQQILGQGPKLLIQFQNNGVVDDSQLPKDRFSAERLKGVDSTLKIQPAKLEDSAVYLCASSLAGGHTDTQYFGPGTRLTVL.

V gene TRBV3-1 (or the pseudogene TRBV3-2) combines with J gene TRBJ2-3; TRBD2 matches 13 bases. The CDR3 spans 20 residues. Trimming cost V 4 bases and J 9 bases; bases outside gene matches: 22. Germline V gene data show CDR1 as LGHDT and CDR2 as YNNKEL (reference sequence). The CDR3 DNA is TGTGCCAGCAGCCCCCAGACTAGCGGGAGGCCGCCTAACGAAATAGGAACGCAGTATTTT. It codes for CASSPQTSGRPPNEIGTQYF.

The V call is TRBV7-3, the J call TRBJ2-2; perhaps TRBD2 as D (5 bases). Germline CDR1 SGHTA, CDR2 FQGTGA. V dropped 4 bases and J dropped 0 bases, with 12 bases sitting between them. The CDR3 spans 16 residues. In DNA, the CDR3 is TGTGCCAGCAGCTCGGGGAGACTACCGAACACCGGGGAGCTGTTTTTT. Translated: CASSSGRLPNTGELFF.